Listed here are 17 T cell receptor delta chains from one sample, sequenced in a study of gammadelta T cells in human blood. TCRdb reprocessed the RT-PCR reads through CATT. The sample yields almost 800 delta-chain clones, 45% to 60% seen once. Sequencing used Vgamma9Vdelta2 gamma-delta T cells from infant blood. Receptor source: a human donor.

Comment on this clone: Only one base separates this from a far larger clonotype, so it likely reflects a read error. This rearrangement joins TRDV2 to TRDJ2; D unclear. CDR1 is GEAIGNYY and CDR2 is EKD in the germline V gene. Between the trimmed V and J ends, which lost 0 bases and 0 bases, there was a span of 10 bases. The CDR3 covers 16 residues. The CDR3 sequence: CACDTMEEPLTAQLFF. The CDR3 nucleotides are TGTGCCTGTGACACCATGGAGGAACCTTTGACAGCACAACTCTTCTTT.

Note on this clone: A far larger clone is one nucleotide away, so this likely arose from a read error. The rearrangement joins TRDV2 to TRDJ3; a weak D match, TRDD3 (5 bases). Germline V gene data show CDR1 as GEAIGNYY and CDR2 as EKD. Trimming cost V 1 base and J 0 bases, with 36 bases left between them. This CDR3 has 26 residues. CDR3 bases: TGTGCCTGTGACACTGCGGGGACGAACTCCTGGGACACCCGACATATGCACTCCTGGGACACCCGACAGATGTTTTTC. Residues: CACDTAGTNSWDTRHMHSWDTRQMFF.

This clone was counted once. A far larger clone is only one base removed, so a read error is likely. V usage is TRDV2 and J usage is TRDJ3; 7 positions match TRDD3. The length of the CDR3 is 18 residues. Germline assignment: CDR1 GEAIGNYY and CDR2 EKD. V shed 0 bases and J 0 bases; nucleotides not matched to a gene: 4. CDR3 amino acids: CACDTGGSSSWDTRQMFF. The CDR3 DNA reads TGTGCCTGTGACACCGGGGGATCTAGCTCCTGGGACACCCGACAGATGTTTTTC.

A word on this clone: A read error is likely here: a far larger clone is one base away. The chain links TRDV2 to TRDJ1; TRDD3 matches 13 bases. Germline CDR1 GEAIGNYY, CDR2 EKD. CDR3 length: 18 amino acids. In DNA form, the CDR3 reads TGTGCCTGTGACTCCCGTACTGGGGGATACGCATACACCAATAAACTCATCTTT. It codes for CACDSRTGGYAYTNKLIF.

As concerns this clone: This clone may be a read error of a much larger clone one base away. This same CDR3 is encoded by further DNA sequences in the sample. The genes are TRDV2 and TRDJ3; 12 nucleotides align to TRDD3. The CDR3 length is 21 residues. The V gene's germline CDR1 is GEAIGNYY and CDR2 EKD. The CDR3 nucleotides are TGTGCCTGTGACAAATTACTGGGGGATACTCCCCGCTCCTGGGACACTCGACAGATGTTTTTC. This translates into CACDKLLGDTPRSWDTRQMFF.

This clone was detected only a few times. The same CDR3 also results from other DNA sequences found in this sample. The chain links TRDV2 to TRDJ3; 12 positions agree with TRDD3. CDR3 size: 18 residues. V gave up 3 bases and J gave up 0 bases; unmatched junction bases: 2. Germline CDR1 and CDR2: GEAIGNYY and EKD. Here the CDR3 DNA reads TGTGCCTGTGACGTACTGGGGGATACCTCCTGGGACACCCGACAGATGTTTTTC. Translation gives CACDVLGDTSWDTRQMFF.

Comments on this clone: A much larger clone differs from this one at a single base, so this may be a read error. This specimen includes other DNA sequences encoding the same CDR3. The V call is TRDV2, the J call TRDJ1; perhaps TRDD3 as D (6 bases). This CDR3 has 15 residues. CDR1 and CDR2 from the germline V gene are GEAIGNYY and EKD. The CDR3, as DNA: TGTGCCTGTGACACCTGGGGGCTGTACACTGATAAACTCATCTTT. This sequence encodes CACDTWGLYTDKLIF.

As concerns this clone: This sequence is one base from a far larger clone and is likely a read error. This chain links TRDV2 with TRDJ1, with 11 positions matching TRDD3. CDR1 GEAIGNYY and CDR2 EKD come from the germline V gene. The CDR3 consists of 19 residues. The CDR3, as DNA: TGTGCCTGTGTCCCCGTTCCTTCCTACGGTTTACTGGGGGATAATAAACCCATCTTT. It specifies CACVPVPSYGLLGDNKPIF.

This clone came up once. Since a far larger clone is one base different, this is likely a read error. Different DNA sequences within this sample yield the same CDR3. The rearrangement uses TRDV2 and TRDJ3, with D possibly being TRDD3 (6 bases). Germline V lookup: CDR1 GEAIGNYY, CDR2 EKD. CDR3 size: 18 residues. CDR3 nucleotides: TGTGCCTGTGACACCTGGGGATCCCGCTCCTGGGACACACGACAGATGTTTTTC. Protein: CACDTWGSRSWDTRQMFF.

This clone showed up just once. This likely stems from a read error, as it lies one base from a far larger clone. This chain links TRDV2 with TRDJ2; 7 bases agree with TRDD3. CDR1 GEAIGNYY and CDR2 EKD come from the germline V gene. J gave up 0 bases and V 3 bases, and 6 bases lay outside the gene matches. This CDR3 is 16 amino acids long. The CDR3 spells CACDPMGEPLTAQLFF. The CDR3 coding sequence is TGTGCCTGTGACCCCATGGGGGAACCTTTGACAGCACAACTCTTCTTT.

Notes on this clone: A far larger clone lies a single base away; this is likely a read error. This rearrangement joins TRDV2 to TRDJ2, with a tentative D call TRDD3 (6 bases). The ends were cut back, 0 bases at V and 5 bases at J, with 15 bases in the middle. Germline CDR1 is GEAIGNYY and CDR2 is EKD. This CDR3 is built from 16 residues. CDR3 in DNA: TGTGCCTGTGACACCTTGGGGGTTACGCGAACAGCACAACTCTTCTTT. Its translation is CACDTLGVTRTAQLFF.

Regarding this clone: It differs at one base from a far larger clone, so likely a read error. Other DNA sequences from this sample encode an identical CDR3 as well. The V and J genes are TRDV2 and TRDJ1; 8 bases agree with TRDD3. The CDR3 covers 17 residues. CDR1 and CDR2 from the germline V gene are GEAIGNYY and EKD. The CDR3 DNA follows: TGTGCGTGTGACACCGTGGGGGATCCCGGGGACACCGATAAACTCATCTTT. Its protein product is CACDTVGDPGDTDKLIF.

As for this clone: It differs at one base from a far larger clone, so likely a read error. The same CDR3 can be traced to other DNA sequences in this sample. This chain joins TRDV2 and TRDJ1; TRDD3 matches 12 bases. Germline V CDR1 and CDR2: GEAIGNYY, EKD. The CDR3 totals 14 residues. Losses at the gene ends were 3 bases for V and 5 bases for J; bases not matched to a gene: 3. The CDR3 sequence: CACDSLGDTDKLIF. CDR3 bases: TGTGCCTGTGACTCACTGGGGGATACAGATAAACTCATCTTT.

Judged by abundance, this clone is medium-sized. A single base separates this from a much larger clone, so it may be a read error. Other nucleotide sequences in the sample specify the same CDR3. The chain carries TRDV2 and TRDJ3, with 13 bases lining up with TRDD3. There are 21 residues in the CDR3. Germline CDR1 reads GEAIGNYY; CDR2 reads EKD. The CDR3 DNA follows: TGTGCCTGTGACACCGTCCCTACTGGGGGATACGGGTTATGGGACACTCGACAGATGTTTTTC. It specifies CACDTVPTGGYGLWDTRQMFF.

To note about this clone: TCRdb records a much larger clone's protein for this DNA, with a difference at residue 10 that likely arises from a read error; the protein given is the translation of the DNA. V gene TRDV2 combines with J gene TRDJ3, with TRDD3 matching over 8 bases. The CDR3 spans 20 residues. Germline CDR1 and CDR2: GEAIGNYY and EKD. J lost 0 bases, V lost 1 base, and 10 bases had no gene match. The CDR3 sequence: CACDTLYWGASSWDTRQMFF. Here the CDR3 DNA reads TGTGCCTGTGACACGCTGTACTGGGGGGCGAGCTCCTGGGACACCCGACAGATGTTTTTC.

A word on this clone: A far larger clone lies a single base away; this is likely a read error. The chain couples TRDV2 to TRDJ3; 7 bases align to TRDD3. The V segment lost 0 bases and the J segment 0 bases; nucleotides outside the gene matches: 13. CDR3 length: 21 residues. Germline V gene sequence: CDR1 GEAIGNYY, CDR2 EKD. CDR3 amino acids: CACDTVLEDTRSSWDTRQMFF. For the CDR3, the DNA is TGTGCCTGTGACACCGTACTGGAGGATACGCGAAGCTCCTGGGACACCCGACAGATGTTTTTC.

A note on this clone: This sequence may be a read error, since a much larger clone differs from it by one base. Other DNA sequences in the sample encode the same CDR3. The V and J genes are TRDV2 and TRDJ1; D is possibly TRDD3 (6 bases). Looked up from germline, CDR1 is GEAIGNYY and CDR2 is EKD. Trimming removed 5 bases from V and 7 bases from J, with 22 bases in between. The length of the CDR3 is 15 residues. In DNA, the CDR3 is TGTGCCTGTGGACTACGAAGCTGGGGATCCGGTAAACTCATCTTT. Its translation: CACGLRSWGSGKLIF.